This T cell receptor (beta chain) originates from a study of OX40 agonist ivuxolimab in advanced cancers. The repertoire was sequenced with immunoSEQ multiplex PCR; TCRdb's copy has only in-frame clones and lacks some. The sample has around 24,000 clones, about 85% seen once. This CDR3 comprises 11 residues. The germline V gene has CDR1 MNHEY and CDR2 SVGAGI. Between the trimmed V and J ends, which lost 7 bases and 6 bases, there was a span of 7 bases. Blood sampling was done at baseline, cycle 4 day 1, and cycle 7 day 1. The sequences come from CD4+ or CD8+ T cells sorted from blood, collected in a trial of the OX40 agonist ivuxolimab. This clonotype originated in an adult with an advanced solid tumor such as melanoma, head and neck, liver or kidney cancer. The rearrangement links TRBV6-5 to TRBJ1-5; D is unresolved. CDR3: CASTDGQPQHF. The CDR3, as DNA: TGTGCCAGCACCGACGGTCAGCCCCAGCATTTT.